Listed here are 7 T cell receptor beta chains from one sample, sequenced in a study of blood T cell repertoires in COVID-19. TCRdb's table, derived via immunoSEQ multiplex PCR, lists solely in-frame clones and lacks some. The sample records 650,000 to 800,000 clones, around 90% being singletons. Sequencing was done on a sample of peripheral blood. These receptors all come from a woman between 18 and 30 years old with acute or convalescent COVID-19.

This clone was observed a single time. The rearrangement links TRBV9 to TRBJ1-2; D is uncertain. Germline V lookup: CDR1 SGDLS, CDR2 YYNGEE. The ends were cut back, 0 bases at V and 6 bases at J, with 15 bases in the middle. The CDR3 has 15 amino acids. CDR3 sequence reads: CASSVERSGIDGYTF. The CDR3 nucleotides are TGTGCCAGCAGCGTAGAAAGGTCGGGTATCGATGGCTACACCTTC.

The V call is TRBV18, the J call TRBJ1-1; 11 bases agree with TRBD1. The CDR3 loop spans 17 amino acids. Unmatched junction bases numbered 8, after V lost 3 bases and J lost 2 bases. Germline V gene sequence: CDR1 KGHSH, CDR2 LQKENI. CDR3 sequence: CASSPLGQGAINTEAFF. The CDR3 DNA is TGTGCCAGCTCACCCCTAGGACAGGGGGCTATAAACACTGAAGCTTTCTTT.

CDR3 nucleotides: TGTGCCAGCAGGATTCGGAGCAATCAGCCCCAGCATTTT. This encodes CASRIRSNQPQHF. This rearrangement joins TRBV2 to TRBJ1-5, with D uncertain. V dropped 6 bases and J dropped 1 base, with 7 bases sitting between them. This CDR3 is 13 amino acids long. Germline assignment: CDR1 SNHLY and CDR2 FYNNEI.

The V call is TRBV5-6, the J call TRBJ1-2; D is perhaps TRBD1 (5 bases). CDR3 length: 13 amino acids. From germline, CDR1 is SGHDT and CDR2 YYEEEE. The V and J ends lost 0 bases and 4 bases respectively, with 7 bases between them. As DNA, the CDR3 is TGTGCCAGCAGCTTGGGACAGATCTATGGCTACACCTTC. It codes for CASSLGQIYGYTF.

This clone was counted a few times. This chain joins TRBV6-1 and TRBJ2-3; 7 positions agree with TRBD2. Losses at the gene ends were 1 base for V and 0 bases for J; bases not matched to a gene: 1. The CDR3 totals 15 residues. The germline gives CDR1 MNHNS, CDR2 SASEGT. CDR3 DNA sequence: TGTGCCAGCAGTGAAGTAGCGGGCAGCACAGATACGCAGTATTTT. Translated: CASSEVAGSTDTQYF.

The V gene is TRBV28, the J gene TRBJ1-5; weak D call: TRBD1 (6 bases). Germline V lookup: CDR1 MDHEN, CDR2 SYDVKM. Trimming pared 4 bases from V and 9 bases from J, leaving 16 bases between. This CDR3 comprises 14 residues. The CDR3 coding sequence is TGTGCCAGCAGTTCCCCCACAGGGCCCGGGCCCCAGCATTTT. Translated: CASSSPTGPGPQHF.

V is TRBV9 and J is TRBJ1-3; D may be TRBD1 (5 bases). Germline loops: CDR1 SGDLS, CDR2 YYNGEE. This CDR3 has 14 amino acids. Trimming left V 0 bases short and J 8 bases short, with 12 bases between. The CDR3 coding sequence is TGTGCCAGCAGCGTAGCTCCCCGGGGGGACACCATATATTTT. Amino acid sequence: CASSVAPRGDTIYF.